Below are 19 T cell receptor beta chains sequenced from a single sample in a study of a mutant IDH1 vaccine in newly diagnosed glioma. No antigen has been assigned to these receptors. Stated time point: week 47, end of study. Doses comprised 300 ug of mutant IDH1 20-mer peptide each, plus topical imiquimod. Data came from immunoSEQ multiplex PCR; TCRdb stores just in-frame clones and leaves some out. The sample contains about 50,000 clones, 65% to 85% of which appear only once. The sequencing here drew on PBMCs, taken from a glioma patient whose treatment included an IDH1 peptide vaccine. The receptors were gathered from a woman in her twenties or thirties with glioma. Some clones in this sample may be carry-over from other donors' samples.

The chain combines TRBV6-5 with TRBJ2-4; tentative D call: TRBD1 (6 bases). V dropped 6 bases and J dropped 5 bases, with 14 bases sitting between them. CDR1 and CDR2 from the germline V gene are MNHEY and SVGAGI. CDR3 length equals 14 residues. CDR3 residues: CASSQGGEENIQYF. DNA of the CDR3: TGTGCCAGCAGCCAAGGGGGTGAGGAAAACATTCAGTACTTC.

The rearrangement uses TRBV7-3 and TRBJ2-2, with D possibly matching TRBD1 (5 bases). CDR3 length: 14 amino acids. Germline loops: CDR1 SGHTA, CDR2 FQGTGA. The ends were cut back, 6 bases at V and 0 bases at J, with 8 bases in the middle. The CDR3, as DNA: TGTGCCAGCAGAGAACAGGCGAACACCGGGGAGCTGTTTTTT. Translated, it gives CASREQANTGELFF. The entire variable domain, with the rest obtained from reference TRBV7-3 and TRBJ2-2, is as follows: GAGVSQTPSNKVTEKGKYVELRCDPISGHTALYWYRQSLGQGPEFLIYFQGTGAADDSGLPNDRFFAVRPEGSVSTLKIQRTERGDSAVYLCASREQANTGELFFGEGSRLTVL.

This sequence joins TRBV19 and TRBJ1-5; D unresolved. This CDR3 is 15 amino acids long. The V end was cut by 5 bases, the J end by 5 bases, with 16 bases between. CDR1 and CDR2 (germline): LNHDA, SQIVND (reference sequence). CDR3 bases: TGTGCCAGTAGTTTCTACCGGGAACTTGATCAGCCCCAGCATTTT. Amino acids: CASSFYRELDQPQHF.

This clone was seen only once. CDR3 loop: CASSEYMVNPYNEQFF. CDR3 DNA: TGTGCCAGCAGTGAATATATGGTGAACCCCTACAATGAGCAGTTCTTC. The chain couples TRBV6-1 to TRBJ2-1; no definite D call. The CDR3 sequence is 16 residues long. CDR1 and CDR2 from the germline V gene are MNHNS and SASEGT. V was shortened by 2 bases and J by 2 bases, with 13 bases between the two germline ends.

V is TRBV14 and J is TRBJ2-2, with 8 positions matching TRBD2. J gave up 7 bases and V 5 bases, and 12 bases lay outside the gene matches. Looked up from germline, CDR1 is SGHDN and CDR2 is FVKESK. The CDR3 length is 16 residues. The CDR3, as DNA: TGTGCCAGCAGCGGCCGGGTCGGGGGGGCGAACGGGGAGCTGTTTTTT. As protein: CASSGRVGGANGELFF.

V is TRBV19 and J is TRBJ1-3; D is ambiguous. CDR1 is LNHDA and CDR2 is SQIVND in the germline V gene (reference sequence). The CDR3 is made up of 15 amino acids. The ends were cut back, 7 bases at V and 4 bases at J, with 17 bases in the middle. CDR3: CASTSFPLRGNTIYF. CDR3 coding DNA: TGTGCCAGTACCTCTTTCCCATTGAGGGGAAACACCATATATTTT.

The J gene is TRBJ2-5, the V gene TRBV6-5; TRBD1 matches at 11 bases. J was trimmed by 7 bases and V by 2 bases; bases with no gene match: 3. Per the germline V gene, CDR1 is MNHEY and CDR2 is SVGAGI. The CDR3 length is 14 residues. In DNA, the CDR3 is TGTGCCAGCAGTTACGGACAGGGGGCGGGGACCCAGTACTTC. It is translated as CASSYGQGAGTQYF.

V is TRBV6-6 and J is TRBJ1-4, with D unresolved. Trimming cost V 2 bases and J 7 bases, with 17 bases left between them. From germline, CDR1 is MNHNY and CDR2 SVGAGI (reference sequence). The length of the CDR3 is 16 residues. CDR3 residues: CASSYPGGGITEKLFF. For the CDR3, the DNA is TGTGCCAGCAGTTACCCGGGCGGTGGCATTACTGAAAAACTGTTTTTT.

This chain uses TRBV18 with TRBJ1-2, with no clear D. The V gene lost 2 bases and the J gene lost 8 bases, with 12 bases spanning the gap. There are 13 residues in the CDR3. The germline CDR1 and CDR2 sequences are KGHSH and LQKENI. CDR3 amino acids: CASSPGEQRGYTF. The DNA of the CDR3 is TGTGCCAGCTCACCAGGGGAGCAGCGGGGCTACACCTTC.

The V call is TRBV9, the J call TRBJ2-3; D perhaps matches TRBD2 (5 bases). Germline V gene data show CDR1 as SGDLS and CDR2 as YYNGEE. The CDR3 consists of 19 residues. Between the trimmed V and J ends, which lost 0 bases and 0 bases, there was a span of 20 bases. The CDR3, as DNA: TGTGCCAGCAGCGTAGAGGGCTCAAGCGGAGGCTCTAGCACAGATACGCAGTATTTT. Protein sequence: CASSVEGSSGGSSTDTQYF.

The table lists this clone with a few counts. The DNA of the CDR3 is TGTGCCAGCAGTCCGAGGGAAGGGACAGGGGGCCGAGGGTTTGCTCCGCAGCCCCAGCATTTT. It yields the protein CASSPREGTGGRGFAPQPQHF. This chain joins TRBV28 and TRBJ1-5; 12 nucleotides agree with TRBD1. Trimming at V came to 5 bases and at J to 7 bases, leaving 24 bases not matched to a gene. Looked up from germline, CDR1 is MDHEN and CDR2 is SYDVKM. The CDR3 spans 21 residues.

V and J are TRBV30 and TRBJ2-1; D remains ambiguous. Trimming took 5 bases from V and 0 from J, leaving 14 bases between them. Germline CDR1 and CDR2: GTSNPN and SVGIG (reference sequence). This CDR3 spans 15 amino acids. Here the CDR3 reads CAWDSGSGSYNEQFF. The CDR3 nucleotides are TGTGCCTGGGACTCCGGGTCCGGCTCCTACAATGAGCAGTTCTTC.

This chain joins TRBV29-1 and TRBJ2-1; 9 positions match TRBD1. The ends lost 4 bases at V and 7 bases at J; junction bases unmatched: 5. This CDR3 is 13 amino acids long. CDR1 and CDR2 from the germline V gene are SQVTM and ANQGSEA. Here the CDR3 DNA reads TGCAGCGTTGTAGGGACAGGGAGGAATGAGCAGTTCTTC. It is translated as CSVVGTGRNEQFF.

The chain joins TRBV7-6 to TRBJ2-2; 15 bases are a match to TRBD2. CDR3 length: 20 residues. V trimming: 0 bases; J trimming: 5 bases; junction bases outside the gene matches: 10. Germline-derived CDR1 and CDR2 are SGHVS and FNYEAQ. CDR3 sequence: CASSLALGLAGGPLTGELFF. The CDR3 DNA reads as TGTGCCAGCAGCTTAGCTCTAGGACTAGCGGGAGGGCCATTGACCGGGGAGCTGTTTTTT.

In nucleotides, the CDR3 is TGTGCCAGCAGTTACGCGGGGGGGTCCACCGGGGAGCTGTTTTTT. Amino acid sequence: CASSYAGGSTGELFF. V usage is TRBV6-5 and J usage is TRBJ2-2; 9 bases align to TRBD2. J lost 4 bases, V lost 2 bases, and 2 bases had no gene match. The CDR3 extends over 15 amino acids. Germline CDR1 reads MNHEY; CDR2 reads SVGAGI.

The V and J genes are TRBV2 and TRBJ2-5, with 9 bases aligning to TRBD1. CDR1 and CDR2 (germline): SNHLY, FYNNEI. The V gene end was trimmed by 4 bases and the J gene end by 4 bases; junction bases not matched to a gene: 4. CDR3 length equals 14 residues. The CDR3 sequence is CASSGGQGGETQYF. The CDR3 DNA reads as TGTGCCAGCAGTGGGGGACAGGGAGGAGAGACCCAGTACTTC. Full variable domain (missing parts from reference TRBV2 and TRBJ2-5): EPEVTQTPSHQVTQMGQEVILRCVPISNHLYFYWYRQILGQKVEFLVSFYNNEISEKSEIFDDQFSVERPDGSNFTLKIRSTKLEDSAMYFCASSGGQGGETQYFGPGTRLLVL.

The rearrangement joins TRBV19 to TRBJ1-1, with D perhaps TRBD1 (6 bases). Trimming left V 5 bases short and J 7 bases short, with 14 bases between. The germline CDR1 and CDR2 sequences are LNHDA and SQIVND (reference sequence). The CDR3 has 13 residues. CDR3 nucleotides: TGTGCCAGTAGTCCCGTTGGGGGCCATGAAGCTTTCTTT. Protein product: CASSPVGGHEAFF.

This rearrangement joins TRBV5-8 to TRBJ2-7; 15 bases are shared with TRBD2. The V and J ends lost 2 bases and 0 bases, in that order; junction bases with no gene match: 6. Germline-derived CDR1 and CDR2 are SGHTS and YDEGEE. The CDR3 totals 18 residues. DNA for the CDR3: TGTGCCAGCAGCTTTCGTGGACTAGCGGGAGGGTCCTCCTACGAGCAGTACTTC. It translates to CASSFRGLAGGSSYEQYF.

The chain carries TRBV2 and TRBJ2-1; the match to TRBD1 covers 7 bases. CDR3 size: 14 residues. Germline-derived CDR1 and CDR2 are SNHLY and FYNNEI. The V and J ends lost 6 bases and 4 bases, in that order; junction bases with no gene match: 6. The CDR3 nucleotides read TGTGCCAGCAGCCCGGGACAGCAATACAATGAGCAGTTCTTC. Translating gives CASSPGQQYNEQFF.